This TCR beta chain stems from a study of cytomegalovirus exposure and HLA in healthy donors. General study findings and limits: Later analysis found that TCR beta chains associated with HLA were more clonally expanded than other, equally common chains. Per a prior analysis, the majority of TCR beta V segments were productive roughly 87% or roughly 30% of the time. Among the most significant clusters, several appeared linked to common viral pathogens in a later analysis.

A note on this clone: Its specificity is unknown.

Vbeta (60) and Jbeta (13) primers were used in the PCR. As handled by the study authors: Unique TCR beta chains numbered around 80 million in a later analysis, with about 11 million shared. This table comes from immunoSEQ multiplex PCR, and its TCRdb copy is limited to in-frame clones, with some not included. The DNA gave D and trimming, while V, J and clone size come from that table. The profile shows roughly 59,000 clones, 55% to 75% of them singletons. V lost 1 base to trimming and J lost 4 bases, with 17 bases between them. The V gene's germline CDR1 is MGHDK and CDR2 SYGVNS. The CDR3 extends over 16 amino acids.

The genes are TRBV25-1 and TRBJ2-7; D perhaps matches TRBD1 (5 bases). Material for sequencing was PBMCs. The source of this sequence is a man in his forties in good health and CMV-seropositive. CDR3 protein: CASSECLGLTEYEQYF. The CDR3 DNA follows: TGTGCCAGCAGTGAATGTCTGGGGCTGACGGAGTACGAGCAGTACTTC.